The following is a TCR beta chain sequence with its context. Antigen specificity is unknown. The germline gives CDR1 MNHNS, CDR2 SASEGT. The CDR3 totals 14 residues. Trimming took 3 bases from V and 3 from J, leaving 11 bases between them. The data were obtained in a study of cytomegalovirus exposure and HLA in healthy donors. The PCR ran on 60 Vbeta and 13 Jbeta primers. Sequencing used immunoSEQ multiplex PCR; TCRdb keeps in-frame clones, though not all of them. The sample has about 230,000 clones; about 85% are singletons. Study-wide points: A missense variant in DCLRE1C was later tied to TCR beta V- and J-gene trimming. Serostatus for CMV was the only available immune exposure information. Testing in vitro showed a few CMV-associated chains specific for CMV antigens.

This TCR was recovered from a girl aged 2-10 years in good health and CMV-seronegative. The sample comprised PBMCs. J is TRBJ1-2 and V is TRBV6-1; D is uncertain. The CDR3: CASSEGRGYYGYTF. The CDR3 nucleotides are TGTGCCAGCAGTGAGGGTAGAGGGTACTATGGCTACACCTTC.